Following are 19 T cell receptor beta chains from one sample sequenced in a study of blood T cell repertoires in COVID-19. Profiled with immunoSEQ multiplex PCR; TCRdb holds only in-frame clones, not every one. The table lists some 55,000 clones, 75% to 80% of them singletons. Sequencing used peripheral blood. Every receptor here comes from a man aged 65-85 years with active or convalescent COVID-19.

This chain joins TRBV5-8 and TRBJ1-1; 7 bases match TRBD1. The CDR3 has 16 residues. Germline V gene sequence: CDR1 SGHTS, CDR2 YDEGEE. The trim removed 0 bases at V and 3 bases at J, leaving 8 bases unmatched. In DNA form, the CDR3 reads TGTGCCAGCAGCTTGGGACAGGGCGGGGGGGACACTGAAGCTTTCTTT. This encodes CASSLGQGGGDTEAFF.

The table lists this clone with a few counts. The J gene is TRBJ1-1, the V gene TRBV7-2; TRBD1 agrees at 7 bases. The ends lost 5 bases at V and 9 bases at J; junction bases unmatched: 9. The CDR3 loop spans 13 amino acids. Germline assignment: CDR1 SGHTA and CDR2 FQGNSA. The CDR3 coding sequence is TGTGCCAGCAGCACCGGACAGGTTCCTCAAGCTTTCTTT. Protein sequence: CASSTGQVPQAFF.

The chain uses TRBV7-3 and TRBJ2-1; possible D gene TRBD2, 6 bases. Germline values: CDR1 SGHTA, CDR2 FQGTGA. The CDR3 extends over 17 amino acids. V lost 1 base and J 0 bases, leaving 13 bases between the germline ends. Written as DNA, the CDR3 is TGTGCCAGCAGCTTAATAGCTAGCGAGAGCTCCTACAATGAGCAGTTCTTC. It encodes CASSLIASESSYNEQFF.

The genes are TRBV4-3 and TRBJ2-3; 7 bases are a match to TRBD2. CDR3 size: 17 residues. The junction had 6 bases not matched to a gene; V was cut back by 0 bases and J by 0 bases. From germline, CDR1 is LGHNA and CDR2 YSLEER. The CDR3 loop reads CASSQEGGGPSTDTQYF. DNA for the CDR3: TGCGCCAGCAGCCAAGAGGGGGGGGGTCCCAGCACAGATACGCAGTATTTT.

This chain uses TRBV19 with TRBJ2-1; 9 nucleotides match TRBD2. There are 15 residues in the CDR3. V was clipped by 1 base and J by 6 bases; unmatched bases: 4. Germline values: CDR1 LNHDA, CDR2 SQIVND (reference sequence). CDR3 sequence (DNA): TGTGCCAGTAGTATAGTAGCGGGAGCTTCCAATGAGCAGTTCTTC. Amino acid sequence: CASSIVAGASNEQFF.

Here the CDR3 DNA reads TGTGCCAGCAGCCAAATAAACGGGACTAGCGGAGCGAACACCGGGGAGCTGTTTTTT. This encodes CASSQINGTSGANTGELFF. The chain carries TRBV3-1 (or the pseudogene TRBV3-2) and TRBJ2-2; 11 bases are shared with TRBD2. Trimming cost V 2 bases and J 0 bases; bases outside gene matches: 8. The V gene's germline CDR1 is LGHDT and CDR2 YNNKEL (reference sequence). The CDR3 sequence is 19 residues long.

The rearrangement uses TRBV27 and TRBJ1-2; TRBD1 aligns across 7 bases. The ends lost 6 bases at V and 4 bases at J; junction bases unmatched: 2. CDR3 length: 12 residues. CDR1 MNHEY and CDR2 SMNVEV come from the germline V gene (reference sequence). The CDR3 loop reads CASRTGLYGYTF. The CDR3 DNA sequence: TGTGCCAGCAGGACAGGGCTCTATGGCTACACCTTC.

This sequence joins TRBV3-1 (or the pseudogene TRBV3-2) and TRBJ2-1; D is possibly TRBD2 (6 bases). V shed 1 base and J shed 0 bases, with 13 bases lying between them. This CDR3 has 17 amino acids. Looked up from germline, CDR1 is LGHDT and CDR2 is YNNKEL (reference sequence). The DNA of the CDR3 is TGTGCCAGCAGCCAAGGGAGCGGGCCGATCTCCTACAATGAGCAGTTCTTC. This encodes CASSQGSGPISYNEQFF.

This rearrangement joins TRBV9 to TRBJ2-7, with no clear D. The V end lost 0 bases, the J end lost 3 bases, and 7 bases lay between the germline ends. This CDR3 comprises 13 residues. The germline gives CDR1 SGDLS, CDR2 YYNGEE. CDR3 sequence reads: CASSVGLDYEQYF. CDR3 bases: TGTGCCAGCAGCGTAGGACTGGACTACGAGCAGTACTTC.

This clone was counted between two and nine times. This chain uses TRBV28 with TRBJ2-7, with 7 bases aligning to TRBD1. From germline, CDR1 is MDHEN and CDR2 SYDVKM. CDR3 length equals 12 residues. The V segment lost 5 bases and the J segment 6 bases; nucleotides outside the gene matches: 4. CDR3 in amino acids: CASSDRAAEQYF. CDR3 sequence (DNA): TGTGCCAGCAGTGACAGGGCGGCCGAGCAGTACTTC.

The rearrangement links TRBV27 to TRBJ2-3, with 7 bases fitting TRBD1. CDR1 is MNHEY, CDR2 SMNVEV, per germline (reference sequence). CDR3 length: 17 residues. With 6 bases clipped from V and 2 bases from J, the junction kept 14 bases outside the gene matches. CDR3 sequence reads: CASRSLARDRYTDTQYF. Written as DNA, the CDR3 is TGTGCCAGCAGATCACTTGCCCGGGACAGATACACAGATACGCAGTATTTT.

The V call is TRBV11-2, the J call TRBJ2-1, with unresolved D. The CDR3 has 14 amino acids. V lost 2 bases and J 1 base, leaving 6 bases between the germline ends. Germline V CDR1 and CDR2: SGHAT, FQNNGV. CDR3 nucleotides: TGTGCCAGCAGCTTAACCAGTTCCTACAATGAGCAGTTCTTC. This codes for CASSLTSSYNEQFF.

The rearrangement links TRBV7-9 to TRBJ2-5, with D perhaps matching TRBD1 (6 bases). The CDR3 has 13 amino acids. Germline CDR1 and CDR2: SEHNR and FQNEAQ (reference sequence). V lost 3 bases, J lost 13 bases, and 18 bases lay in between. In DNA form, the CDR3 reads TGTGCCAGCAGCTTCGGGGATGGGGGCCGCTCGTACTTC. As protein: CASSFGDGGRSYF.

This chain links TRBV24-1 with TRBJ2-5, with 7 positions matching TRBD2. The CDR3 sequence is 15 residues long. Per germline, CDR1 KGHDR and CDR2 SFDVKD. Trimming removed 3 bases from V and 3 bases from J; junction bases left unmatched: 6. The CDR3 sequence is CATSDVLGLEETQYF. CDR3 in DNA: TGTGCCACCAGTGATGTCCTCGGACTAGAAGAGACCCAGTACTTC.

The CDR3 DNA reads as TGTGCCAGTAGTATAGGCCAACAAAATGGCTACACCTTC. This encodes CASSIGQQNGYTF. This chain uses TRBV19 with TRBJ1-2; D gene uncertain. This CDR3 is 13 amino acids long. V lost 1 base, J lost 6 bases, and 9 bases lay in between. The germline V gene has CDR1 LNHDA and CDR2 SQIVND (reference sequence).

CDR3 nucleotide sequence: TGTGCCAGCAGTGAAGCCAAGGCCGGGGGAACTGAAGCTTTCTTT. Its protein product is CASSEAKAGGTEAFF. The V gene is TRBV2, the J gene TRBJ1-1; possibly TRBD1 for D (5 bases). The CDR3 sequence is 15 residues long. The V gene lost 0 bases and the J gene lost 5 bases, with 13 bases spanning the gap. Germline CDR1 is SNHLY and CDR2 is FYNNEI.

CDR3 nucleotides: TGTGCCAGCAGCTTCCCTAGCGGGGGCCTACATGAGCTGTTTTTT. Protein: CASSFPSGGLHELFF. The chain couples TRBV7-9 to TRBJ2-2; 10 nucleotides align to TRBD2. Trimming cost V 3 bases and J 11 bases; bases outside gene matches: 9. Germline CDR1 and CDR2: SEHNR and FQNEAQ (reference sequence). This CDR3 comprises 15 residues.

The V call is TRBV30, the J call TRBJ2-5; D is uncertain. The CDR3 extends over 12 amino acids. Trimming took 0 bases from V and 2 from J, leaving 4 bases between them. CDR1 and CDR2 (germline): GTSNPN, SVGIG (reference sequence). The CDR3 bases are TGTGCCTGGAGTGTTGTACAAGAGACCCAGTACTTC. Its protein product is CAWSVVQETQYF.

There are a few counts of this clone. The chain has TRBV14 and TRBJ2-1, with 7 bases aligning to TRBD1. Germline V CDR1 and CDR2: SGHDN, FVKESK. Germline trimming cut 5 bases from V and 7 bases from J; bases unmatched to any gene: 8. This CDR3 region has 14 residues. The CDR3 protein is CASSRDRVRNEQFF. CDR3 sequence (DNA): TGTGCCAGCAGCAGAGACAGGGTTAGGAATGAGCAGTTCTTC. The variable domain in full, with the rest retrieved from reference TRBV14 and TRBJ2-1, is EAGVTQFPSHSVIEKGQTVTLRCDPISGHDNLYWYRRVMGKEIKFLLHFVKESKQDESGMPNNRFLAERTGGTYSTLKVQPAELEDSGVYFCASSRDRVRNEQFFGPGTRLTVL.